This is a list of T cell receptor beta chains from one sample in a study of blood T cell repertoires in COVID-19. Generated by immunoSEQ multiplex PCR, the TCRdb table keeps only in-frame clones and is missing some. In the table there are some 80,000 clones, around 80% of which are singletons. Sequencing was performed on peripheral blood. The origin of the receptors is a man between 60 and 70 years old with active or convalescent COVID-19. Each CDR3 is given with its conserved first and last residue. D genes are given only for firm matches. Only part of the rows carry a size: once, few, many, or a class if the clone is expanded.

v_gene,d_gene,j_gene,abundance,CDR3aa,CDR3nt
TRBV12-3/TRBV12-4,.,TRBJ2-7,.,CASNSGEGYEQYF,TGTGCCAGCAATTCGGGCGAGGGCTACGAGCAGTACTTC
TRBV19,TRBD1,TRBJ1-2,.,CASSMAGPLGGGDSYGYTF,TGTGCCAGTAGTATGGCAGGGCCACTTGGAGGAGGGGACAGCTATGGCTACACCTTC
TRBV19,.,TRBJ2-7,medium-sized,CASTTTDSTGTRPYEQYF,TGTGCCAGTACTACAACTGATTCGACCGGGACAAGACCCTACGAGCAGTACTTC
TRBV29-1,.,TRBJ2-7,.,CSVSNPGQGGSYEQYF,TGCAGCGTCTCTAATCCCGGCCAGGGGGGCTCCTACGAGCAGTACTTC
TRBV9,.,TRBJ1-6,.,CASSGQNNSPLHF,TGTGCCAGCAGCGGGCAGAATAATTCACCCCTCCACTTT
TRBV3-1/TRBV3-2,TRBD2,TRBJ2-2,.,CASSQDGLAGGFRAGELFF,TGTGCCAGCAGCCAAGACGGGCTAGCGGGGGGGTTCCGGGCCGGGGAGCTGTTTTTT
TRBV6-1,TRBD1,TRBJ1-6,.,CASSDTTGGLPLHF,TGTGCCAGCAGTGATACGACAGGGGGCCTGCCCCTCCACTTT
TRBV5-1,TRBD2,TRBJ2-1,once,CASSAGLAAQFF,TGCGCCAGCAGCGCGGGACTAGCAGCGCAGTTCTTC
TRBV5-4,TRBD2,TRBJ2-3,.,CASSLLLAGGQEDTQYF,TGTGCCAGCAGCTTGTTGCTAGCGGGGGGGCAGGAAGATACGCAGTATTTT
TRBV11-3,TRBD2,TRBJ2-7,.,CASSFASGGVYEQYF,TGTGCCAGCAGCTTTGCTAGCGGGGGAGTTTACGAGCAGTACTTC
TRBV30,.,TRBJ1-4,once,CAWSRQVNEKLFF,TGTGCCTGGAGTCGACAGGTTAATGAAAAACTGTTTTTT
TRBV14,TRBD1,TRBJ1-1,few,CASSQVPYRGMGPEAFF,TGTGCCAGCAGCCAAGTACCGTACAGGGGGATGGGTCCTGAAGCTTTCTTT
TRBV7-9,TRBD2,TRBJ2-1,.,CASSFLTRDYHSYNEQFF,TGTGCCAGCAGCTTCTTAACCAGGGACTACCACTCCTACAATGAGCAGTTCTTC
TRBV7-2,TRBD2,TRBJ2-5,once,CASSLFPSGGGQETQYF,TGTGCCAGCAGCTTATTCCCTAGCGGGGGGGGCCAAGAGACCCAGTACTTC
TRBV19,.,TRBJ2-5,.,CASMRGGEETQYF,TGTGCCAGTATGAGGGGCGGGGAAGAGACCCAGTACTTC
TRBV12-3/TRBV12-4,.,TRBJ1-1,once,CASSWGRGEAFF,TGTGCCAGCAGTTGGGGTCGGGGTGAAGCTTTCTTT
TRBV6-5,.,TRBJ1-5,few,CASRTRGNQPQHF,TGTGCCAGCAGAACCAGGGGCAATCAGCCCCAGCATTTT
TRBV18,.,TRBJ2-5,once,CASSLLWAGQETQYF,TGTGCCAGCTCACTCCTCTGGGCTGGCCAAGAGACCCAGTACTTC
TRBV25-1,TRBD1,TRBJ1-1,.,CASSESLGNRGRRTEAFF,TGTGCCAGCAGTGAATCACTAGGAAACAGGGGGCGCCGGACTGAAGCTTTCTTT
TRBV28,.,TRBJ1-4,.,CASTSKGLPNEKLFF,TGTGCCAGCACCTCAAAGGGGTTGCCTAATGAAAAACTGTTTTTT
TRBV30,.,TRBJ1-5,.,CAWSAAFDQPQHF,TGTGCCTGGAGTGCCGCGTTCGATCAGCCCCAGCATTTT
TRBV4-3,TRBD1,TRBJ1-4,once,CASSHHLLGTGNEKLFF,TGCGCCAGCAGCCACCACCTCCTCGGGACAGGGAATGAAAAACTGTTTTTT
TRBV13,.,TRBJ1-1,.,CASSQKRTVNTEAFF,TGTGCCAGCAGCCAAAAGCGGACGGTGAACACTGAAGCTTTCTTT
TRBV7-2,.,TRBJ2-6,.,CASSLSQTGANVLTF,TGTGCCAGCAGCTTATCCCAGACTGGGGCCAACGTCCTGACTTTC
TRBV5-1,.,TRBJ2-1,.,CASSLYGGNEQFF,TGCGCCAGCAGCTTGTACGGCGGCAATGAGCAGTTCTTC
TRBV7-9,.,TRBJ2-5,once,CASSFREETQYF,TGTGCCAGCAGCTTCCGGGAAGAGACCCAGTACTTC
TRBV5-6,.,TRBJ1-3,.,CASSPRAGNTIYF,TGTGCCAGCAGCCCCAGGGCTGGAAACACCATATATTTT
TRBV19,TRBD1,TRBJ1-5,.,CASSGGTVDSNQPQHF,TGTGCCAGTAGTGGGGGGACAGTTGATAGCAATCAGCCCCAGCATTTT
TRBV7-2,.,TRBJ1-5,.,CASSLNPDQPQHF,TGTGCCAGCAGCCTTAACCCAGATCAGCCCCAGCATTTT
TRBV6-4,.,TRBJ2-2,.,CASSEGSDGTGELFF,TGTGCCAGCAGTGAGGGTAGCGATGGCACCGGGGAGCTGTTTTTT
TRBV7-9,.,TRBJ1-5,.,CASSLGQFGLRHF,TGTGCCAGCAGCTTAGGGCAGTTCGGACTTCGGCATTTT
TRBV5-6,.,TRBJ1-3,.,CASSPGSGNTIYF,TGTGCCAGCAGCCCGGGCTCTGGAAACACCATATATTTT
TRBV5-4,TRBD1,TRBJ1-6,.,CASSPTGQGNSPLHF,TGTGCCAGCAGCCCTACGGGACAGGGGAATTCACCCCTCCACTTT
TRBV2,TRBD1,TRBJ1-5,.,CASRTGQGAGNQPQHF,TGTGCCAGCAGGACTGGACAGGGGGCTGGCAATCAGCCCCAGCATTTT
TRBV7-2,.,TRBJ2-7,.,CASSPSLNEQYF,TGTGCCAGCAGTCCGAGCCTCAACGAGCAGTACTTC
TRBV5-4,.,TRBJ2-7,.,CASSRPGYEQYF,TGTGCCAGCAGCCGCCCGGGCTACGAGCAGTACTTC
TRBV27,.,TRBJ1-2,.,CASARQPNYGYTF,TGTGCCAGCGCCAGACAGCCTAACTATGGCTACACCTTC
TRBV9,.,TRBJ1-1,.,CASSVGRDLEAFF,TGTGCCAGCAGCGTAGGTCGCGATCTCGAAGCTTTCTTT
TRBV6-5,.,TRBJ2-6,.,CASRFDNSGANVLTF,TGTGCCAGCAGGTTTGACAACTCTGGGGCCAACGTCCTGACTTTC
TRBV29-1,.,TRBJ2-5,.,CSVGTRGGETQYF,TGCAGCGTTGGAACTAGGGGGGGAGAGACCCAGTACTTC
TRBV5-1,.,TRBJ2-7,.,CASSLVTGLTYEQYF,TGCGCCAGCAGCTTGGTGACAGGCCTAACCTACGAGCAGTACTTC